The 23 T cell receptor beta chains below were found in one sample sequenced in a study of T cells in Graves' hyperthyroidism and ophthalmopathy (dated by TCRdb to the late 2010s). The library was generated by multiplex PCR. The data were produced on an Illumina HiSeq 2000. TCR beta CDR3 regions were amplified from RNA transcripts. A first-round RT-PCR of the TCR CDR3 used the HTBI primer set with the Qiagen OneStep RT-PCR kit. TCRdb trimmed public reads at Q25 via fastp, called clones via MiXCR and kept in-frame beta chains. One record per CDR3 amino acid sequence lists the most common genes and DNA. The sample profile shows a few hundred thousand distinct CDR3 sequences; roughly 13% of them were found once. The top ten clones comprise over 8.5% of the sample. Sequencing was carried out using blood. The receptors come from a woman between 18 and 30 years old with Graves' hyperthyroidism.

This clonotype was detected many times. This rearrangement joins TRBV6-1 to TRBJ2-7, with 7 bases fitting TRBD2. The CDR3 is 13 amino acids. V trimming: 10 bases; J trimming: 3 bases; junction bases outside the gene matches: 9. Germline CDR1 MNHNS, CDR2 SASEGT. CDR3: CATSTGGYYEQYF. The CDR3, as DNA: TGTGCCACATCAACGGGGGGTTACTACGAGCAGTACTTC.

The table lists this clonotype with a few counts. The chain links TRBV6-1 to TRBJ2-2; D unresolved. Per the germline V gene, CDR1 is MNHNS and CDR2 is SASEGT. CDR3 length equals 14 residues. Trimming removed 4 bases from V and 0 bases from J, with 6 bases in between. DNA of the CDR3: TGTGCCAGCAGTGGCTGGGCGAACACCGGGGAGCTGTTTTTT. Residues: CASSGWANTGELFF.

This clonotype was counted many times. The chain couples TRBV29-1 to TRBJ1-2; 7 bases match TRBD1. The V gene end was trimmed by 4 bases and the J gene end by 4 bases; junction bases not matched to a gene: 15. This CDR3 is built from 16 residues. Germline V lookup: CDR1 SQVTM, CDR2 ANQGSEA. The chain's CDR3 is CSVATDRPRTTYGYTF. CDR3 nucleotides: TGCAGCGTTGCCACGGACAGGCCTAGGACTACCTATGGCTACACCTTC.

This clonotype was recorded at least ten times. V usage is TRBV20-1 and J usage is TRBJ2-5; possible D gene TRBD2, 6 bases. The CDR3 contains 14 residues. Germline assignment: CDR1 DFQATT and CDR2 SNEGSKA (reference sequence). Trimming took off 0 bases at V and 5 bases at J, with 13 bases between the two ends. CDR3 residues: CSARETAGWETQYF. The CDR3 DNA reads TGCAGTGCTAGAGAAACGGCGGGGTGGGAGACCCAGTACTTC.

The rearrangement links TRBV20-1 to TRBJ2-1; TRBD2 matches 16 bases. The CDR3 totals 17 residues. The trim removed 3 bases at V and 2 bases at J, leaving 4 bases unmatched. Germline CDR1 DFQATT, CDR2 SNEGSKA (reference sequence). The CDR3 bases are TGCAGTGCTAGCCCGGGACTAGCGGGAGGGGCCTACAATGAGCAGTTCTTC. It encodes CSASPGLAGGAYNEQFF.

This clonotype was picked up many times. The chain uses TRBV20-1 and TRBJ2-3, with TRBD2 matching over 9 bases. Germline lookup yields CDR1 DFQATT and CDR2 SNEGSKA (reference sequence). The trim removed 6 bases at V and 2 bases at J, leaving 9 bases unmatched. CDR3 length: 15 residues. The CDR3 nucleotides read TGCAGTGCCCAGGGACTAGCCCCCTCCACAGATACGCAGTATTTT. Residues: CSAQGLAPSTDTQYF.

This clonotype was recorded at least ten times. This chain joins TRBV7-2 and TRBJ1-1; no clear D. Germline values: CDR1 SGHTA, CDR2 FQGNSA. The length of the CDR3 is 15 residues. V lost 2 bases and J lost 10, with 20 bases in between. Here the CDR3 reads CASSLTVVGGGGAFF. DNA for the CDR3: TGTGCCAGCAGCTTAACTGTCGTAGGCGGCGGAGGAGCTTTCTTT. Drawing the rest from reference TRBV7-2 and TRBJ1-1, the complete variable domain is GAGVSQSPSNKVTEKGKDVELRCDPISGHTALYWYRQSLGQGLEFLIYFQGNSAPDKSGLPSDRFSAERTGGSVSTLTIQRTQQEDSAVYLCASSLTVVGGGGAFFGQGTRLTVV.

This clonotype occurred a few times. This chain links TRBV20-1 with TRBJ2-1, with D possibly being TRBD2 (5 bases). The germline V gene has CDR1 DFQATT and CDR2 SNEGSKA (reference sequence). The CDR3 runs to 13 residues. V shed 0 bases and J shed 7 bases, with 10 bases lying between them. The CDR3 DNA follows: TGCAGTGCTAGAGACCCCCTAGCTAATGAGCAGTTCTTC. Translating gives CSARDPLANEQFF.

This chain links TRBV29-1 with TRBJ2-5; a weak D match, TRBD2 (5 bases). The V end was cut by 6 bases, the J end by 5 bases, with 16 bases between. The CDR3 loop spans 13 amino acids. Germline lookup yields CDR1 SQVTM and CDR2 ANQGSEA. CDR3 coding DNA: TGCAGCGTCCTCCGGGGATTATTGGAGACCCAGTACTTC. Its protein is CSVLRGLLETQYF. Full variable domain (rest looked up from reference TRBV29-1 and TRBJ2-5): SAVISQKPSRDICQRGTSLTIQCQVDSQVTMMFWYRQQPGQSLTLIATANQGSEATYESGFVIDKFPISRPNLTFSTLTVSNMSPEDSSIYLCSVLRGLLETQYFGPGTRLLVL.

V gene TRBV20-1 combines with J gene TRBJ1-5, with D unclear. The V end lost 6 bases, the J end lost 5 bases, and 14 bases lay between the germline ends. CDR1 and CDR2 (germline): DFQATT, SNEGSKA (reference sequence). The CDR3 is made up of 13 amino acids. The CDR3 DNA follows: TGCAGTGCCCCCCCGGATGAGTATCAGCCCCAGCATTTT. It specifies CSAPPDEYQPQHF.

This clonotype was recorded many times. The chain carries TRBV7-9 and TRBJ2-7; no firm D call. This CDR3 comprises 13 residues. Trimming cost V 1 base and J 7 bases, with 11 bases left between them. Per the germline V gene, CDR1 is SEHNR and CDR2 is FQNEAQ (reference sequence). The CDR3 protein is CASSLDGSWEQYF. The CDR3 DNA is TGTGCCAGCAGCTTAGACGGGTCGTGGGAGCAGTACTTC.

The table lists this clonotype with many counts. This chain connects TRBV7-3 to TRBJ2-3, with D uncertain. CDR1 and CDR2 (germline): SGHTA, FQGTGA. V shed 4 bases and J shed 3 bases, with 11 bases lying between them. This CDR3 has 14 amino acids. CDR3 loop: CASSSGGLTDTQYF. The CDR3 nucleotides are TGTGCCAGCAGCTCCGGCGGATTAACAGATACGCAGTATTTT.

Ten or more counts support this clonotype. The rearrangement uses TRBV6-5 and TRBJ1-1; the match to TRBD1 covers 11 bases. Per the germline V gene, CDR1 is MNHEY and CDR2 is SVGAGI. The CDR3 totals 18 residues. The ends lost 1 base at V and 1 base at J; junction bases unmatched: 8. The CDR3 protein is CASSYYPPGTGGNTEAFF. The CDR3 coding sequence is TGTGCCAGCAGTTACTACCCACCCGGGACAGGGGGGAACACTGAAGCTTTCTTT.

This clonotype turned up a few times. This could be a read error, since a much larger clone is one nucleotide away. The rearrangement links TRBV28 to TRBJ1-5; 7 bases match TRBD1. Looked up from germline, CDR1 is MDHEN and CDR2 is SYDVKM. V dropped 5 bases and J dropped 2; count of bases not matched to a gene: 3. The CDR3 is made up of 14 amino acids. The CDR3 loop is CASSVGQGNQPQHF. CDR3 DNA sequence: TGTGCCAGCAGTGTAGGACAGGGCAATCAGCCCCAGCATTTT.

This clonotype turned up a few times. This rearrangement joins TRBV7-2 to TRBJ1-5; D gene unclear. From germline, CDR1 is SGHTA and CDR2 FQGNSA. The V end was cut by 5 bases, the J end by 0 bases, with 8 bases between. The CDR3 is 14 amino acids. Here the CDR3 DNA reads TGTGCCAGCAGCACTACGGGTAGCAATCAGCCCCAGCATTTT. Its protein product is CASSTTGSNQPQHF. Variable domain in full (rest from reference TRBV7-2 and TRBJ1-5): GAGVSQSPSNKVTEKGKDVELRCDPISGHTALYWYRQSLGQGLEFLIYFQGNSAPDKSGLPSDRFSAERTGGSVSTLTIQRTQQEDSAVYLCASSTTGSNQPQHFGDGTRLSIL.

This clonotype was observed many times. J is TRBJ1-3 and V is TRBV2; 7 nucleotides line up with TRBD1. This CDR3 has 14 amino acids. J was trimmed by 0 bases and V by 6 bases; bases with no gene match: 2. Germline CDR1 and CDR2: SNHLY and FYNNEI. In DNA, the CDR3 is TGTGCCAGCAGGGGGGACAGCTCTGGAAACACCATATATTTT. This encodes CASRGDSSGNTIYF.

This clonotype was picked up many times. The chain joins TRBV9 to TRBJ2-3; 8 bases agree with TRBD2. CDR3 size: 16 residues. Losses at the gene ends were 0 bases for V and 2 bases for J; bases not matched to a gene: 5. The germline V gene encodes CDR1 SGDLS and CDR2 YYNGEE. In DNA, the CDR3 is TGTGCCAGCAGCGTAGAAACGGGAGGGGACACAGATACGCAGTATTTT. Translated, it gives CASSVETGGDTDTQYF. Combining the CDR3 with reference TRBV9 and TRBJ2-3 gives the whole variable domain DSGVTQTPKHLITATGQRVTLRCSPRSGDLSVYWYQQSLDQGLQFLIQYYNGEERAKGNILERFSAQQFPDLHSELNLSSLELGDSALYFCASSVETGGDTDTQYFGPGTRLTVL.

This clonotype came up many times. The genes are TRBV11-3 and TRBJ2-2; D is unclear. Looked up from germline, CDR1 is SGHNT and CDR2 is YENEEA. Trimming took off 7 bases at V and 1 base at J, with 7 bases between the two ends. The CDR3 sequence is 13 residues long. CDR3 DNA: TGTGCCAGCACCAAGGGGAACACCGGGGAGCTGTTTTTT. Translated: CASTKGNTGELFF.

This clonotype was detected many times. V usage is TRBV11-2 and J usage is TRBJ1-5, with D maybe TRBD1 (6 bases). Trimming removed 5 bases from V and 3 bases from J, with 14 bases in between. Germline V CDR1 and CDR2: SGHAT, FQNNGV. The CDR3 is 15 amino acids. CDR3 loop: CASSAGEAPNQPQHF. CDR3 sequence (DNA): TGTGCCAGCAGCGCAGGGGAGGCCCCCAATCAGCCCCAGCATTTT.

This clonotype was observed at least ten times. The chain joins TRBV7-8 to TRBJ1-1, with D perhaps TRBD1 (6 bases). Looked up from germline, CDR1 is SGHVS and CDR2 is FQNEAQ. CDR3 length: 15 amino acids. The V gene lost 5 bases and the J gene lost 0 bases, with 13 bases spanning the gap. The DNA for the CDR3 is TGTGCCAGCAGCCACGGAAGGACAGTGAACACTGAAGCTTTCTTT. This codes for CASSHGRTVNTEAFF.

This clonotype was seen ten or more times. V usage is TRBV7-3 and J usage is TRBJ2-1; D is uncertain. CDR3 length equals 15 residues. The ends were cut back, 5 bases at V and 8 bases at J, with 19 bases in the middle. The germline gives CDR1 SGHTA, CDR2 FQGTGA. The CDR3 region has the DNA TGTGCCAGCAGCGCCGATCAGAGTTTCATTTATGAGCAGTTCTTC. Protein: CASSADQSFIYEQFF.

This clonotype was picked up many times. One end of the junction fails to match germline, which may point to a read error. This chain's CDR3 is CAGSEGPGAEAFF. The DNA for the CDR3 is TGTGCCGGCAGTGAGGGGCCGGGAGCTGAAGCTTTCTTT. This sequence joins TRBV2 and TRBJ1-1; D might be TRBD1 (5 bases). CDR3 length equals 13 residues. Germline V gene data show CDR1 as SNHLY and CDR2 as FYNNEI.

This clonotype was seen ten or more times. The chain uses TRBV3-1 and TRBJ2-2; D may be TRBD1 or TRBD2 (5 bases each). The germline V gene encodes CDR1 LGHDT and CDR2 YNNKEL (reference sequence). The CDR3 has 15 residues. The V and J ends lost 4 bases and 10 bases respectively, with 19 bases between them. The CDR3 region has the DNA TGTGCCAGCAGCCCGTCGGACACGGGACGGATGGAGCTGTTTTTT. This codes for CASSPSDTGRMELFF.